Listed below are T cell receptor beta chains from one sample, sequenced in a study of cytomegalovirus exposure and HLA in healthy donors. Here immunoSEQ multiplex PCR was the method, and the copy in TCRdb shows in-frame clones only, minus some. The table records some 150,000 clones, about 89% of them present only once. Material: PBMCs. The receptors were sampled from a woman in her late teens or twenties in good health and CMV-seropositive. The CDR3 runs from the conserved cysteine through the conserved F or W. Fields, in order: clone size, D gene, V gene, J gene, CDR3 DNA, CDR3 protein. D genes are given only for firm matches. Expanded clones get a size class; other rows say once, few or many, or leave the size out.

NA	NA	TRBV6-6	TRBJ1-4	TGTGCCAGCAGACCCGACCACGCGGCTAATGAAAAACTGTTTTTT	CASRPDHAANEKLFF
NA	NA	TRBV19	TRBJ1-5	TGTGCCAGTAGTAAAACTACAGGCTCCGCTAATCAGCCCCAGCATTTT	CASSKTTGSANQPQHF
NA	TRBD2	TRBV5-1	TRBJ2-3	TGCGCCAGCAGCCCGACGGGACTAGCGGGAGCAGATACGCAGTATTTT	CASSPTGLAGADTQYF
NA	TRBD1	TRBV6-1	TRBJ2-3	TGTGCCAGCAAGACAGGGGGTTCTATAGATACGCAGTATTTT	CASKTGGSIDTQYF
NA	TRBD2	TRBV7-9	TRBJ2-7	TGTGCCAGCAGCTTAGTAGCGGGAGGCGCCTACGAGCAGTACTTC	CASSLVAGGAYEQYF
NA	NA	TRBV13	TRBJ2-7	TGTGCCAGCAGCTGGAGAGGGATTAGGTTAGCGACTAGCTCCTACGAGCAGTACTTC	CASSWRGIRLATSSYEQYF
NA	TRBD1	TRBV5-1	TRBJ2-3	TGCGCCAGCAGCTTCGGCGGCAGGGGGTCAGATACGCAGTATTTT	CASSFGGRGSDTQYF
NA	TRBD1	TRBV16	TRBJ1-5	TGTGCCAGCAGCCAATTAGGGACAGGTCGACAGCCCCAGCATTTT	CASSQLGTGRQPQHF
NA	NA	TRBV18	TRBJ1-5	TGTGCCAGCTCCGGCGGGGCTCGCAATCAGCCCCAGCATTTT	CASSGGARNQPQHF
NA	TRBD1	TRBV29-1	TRBJ1-1	TGCAGTGGGCGACAGGGGGCTACTGAAGCTTTCTTT	CSGRQGATEAFF
NA	NA	TRBV20-1	TRBJ2-7	TGCAGTGCTGAGCTCAACTACGAGCAGTACTTC	CSAELNYEQYF
NA	TRBD1	TRBV30	TRBJ1-1	TGTGCCTGGAATCCGGGACAGACTAACACTGAAGCTTTCTTT	CAWNPGQTNTEAFF
NA	NA	TRBV11-2	TRBJ2-2	TGTGCCAGCAGCTTAGGTACGGGAACGAACACCGGGGAGCTGTTTTTT	CASSLGTGTNTGELFF
NA	TRBD1	TRBV9	TRBJ2-7	TGTGCCAGCAGCGAAACAGACAGGGGGCTCTCCTACGAGCAGTACTTC	CASSETDRGLSYEQYF
NA	NA	TRBV5-1	TRBJ2-7	TGCGCCAGCAGCTTGTCCTCCGAGCAGTACTTC	CASSLSSEQYF
NA	TRBD1	TRBV9	TRBJ1-1	TGTGCCAGCTCGTCAGGGGGCACTGAAGCTTTCTTT	CASSSGGTEAFF
NA	TRBD2	TRBV28	TRBJ2-7	TGTGCCAGCAGTTTAGGGACTAGATTTAACGAGCAGTACTTC	CASSLGTRFNEQYF
NA	TRBD2	TRBV6-5	TRBJ2-1	TGTGCCAGCAGGCTAGCGGGAGGGTCGGGGAATGAGCAGTTCTTC	CASRLAGGSGNEQFF
once	NA	TRBV7-2	TRBJ1-1	TGTGCCAGCAGCTCGGTTTTCATGAACACTGAAGCTTTCTTT	CASSSVFMNTEAFF
NA	TRBD2	TRBV5-6	TRBJ2-1	TGTGCCAGCAGAATTAGCGGGATCACCTACAATGAGCAGTTCTTC	CASRISGITYNEQFF
NA	NA	TRBV7-2	TRBJ1-4	TGTGCCAGCAGCTTAGCTGCAGGGGTAGGCGAAAAACTGTTTTTT	CASSLAAGVGEKLFF
NA	TRBD2	TRBV4-1	TRBJ2-3	TGCGCCAGCAGCCAAGATCAAGGGACTAGCGGGGAAGGGGAGTATTTT	CASSQDQGTSGEGEYF
NA	TRBD1	TRBV7-2	TRBJ1-2	TGTGCCAGCAGCCGGGACAGGGGCTATGGCTACACCTTC	CASSRDRGYGYTF
NA	NA	TRBV28	TRBJ2-1	TGTGCCAGCAGCCCACCGGGACAAATCAATGAGCAGTTCTTC	CASSPPGQINEQFF
NA	NA	TRBV6-1	TRBJ2-5	TGTGCCAGCAGTGAAGGTACAGGGAAGCGGGAGACCCAGTACTTC	CASSEGTGKRETQYF
few	NA	TRBV20-1	TRBJ2-7	TGCAGTGCGAGACTACTATACGAGCAGTACTTC	CSARLLYEQYF
NA	NA	TRBV5-1	TRBJ2-1	TGCGCCAGCAGCTTGGCTTATGGAGGGCGGCAGTTCAATGAGCAGTTCTTC	CASSLAYGGRQFNEQFF
NA	NA	TRBV28	TRBJ1-1	TGTGCCAGCAGTTTACCCTTACAGGGTGCGGACACTGAAGCTTTCTTT	CASSLPLQGADTEAFF
once	TRBD2	TRBV2	TRBJ2-3	TGTGCCAGCACCCCGATAGTGCTAGCGGATCACACAGATACGCAGTATTTT	CASTPIVLADHTDTQYF
NA	NA	TRBV27	TRBJ1-2	TGTGCCAGCAGTGCATCAGGGGTCATCTATGGCTACACCTTC	CASSASGVIYGYTF
NA	TRBD2	TRBV30	TRBJ2-5	TGTGCCCACTCTTGGCGGGAGGGAGAGACCCAGTACTTC	CAHSWREGETQYF
NA	NA	TRBV11-2	TRBJ1-2	TGTGCCAGCCAGGGAGTGGGGGGCTATGGCTACACCTTC	CASQGVGGYGYTF
NA	NA	TRBV9	TRBJ2-7	TGTGCCAGCAGCGGACAGAGCTCCTACGAGCAGTACTTC	CASSGQSSYEQYF
NA	TRBD2	TRBV4-2	TRBJ2-7	TGTGCCAGCAGCCAGGAAAGTAGCGGGAGTTACGAGCAGTACTTC	CASSQESSGSYEQYF
NA	TRBD2	TRBV7-9	TRBJ2-7	TGTGCCAGCAGCCCTGTAGGGCGGGAGGCCCCCTACGAGCAGTACTTC	CASSPVGREAPYEQYF
NA	TRBD1	TRBV4-1	TRBJ1-1	TGCGCCAGCAGCCCTCAACAGGGGGCTTACACTGAAGCTTTCTTT	CASSPQQGAYTEAFF
NA	NA	TRBV14	TRBJ2-1	TGTGCCAGCAGGGGGCGGGGACGTGAGCAGTTCTTC	CASRGRGREQFF
NA	NA	TRBV10-1	TRBJ2-1	TGCGCCAGCAGTGCCCTCGACAAAACTGAGTCAAATGAGCAGTTCTTC	CASSALDKTESNEQFF
once	NA	TRBV7-8	TRBJ1-1	TGTGCCAGCAGCTCAAGCTACAGGACCTTGAACACTGAAGCTTTCTTT	CASSSSYRTLNTEAFF
NA	TRBD1	TRBV7-9	TRBJ2-7	TGTGCCAGCAGCTCCCGCCCCGGGACAGACAAATCCTACGAGCAGTACTTC	CASSSRPGTDKSYEQYF
NA	NA	TRBV19	TRBJ1-5	TGTGCCAGTAGTCGGGGGGCTAGCAATCAGCCCCAGCATTTT	CASSRGASNQPQHF
NA	NA	TRBV10-3	TRBJ1-1	TGTGCCATCCGTGGCTCAGGTGAAGCTTTCTTT	CAIRGSGEAFF
NA	NA	TRBV2	TRBJ2-1	TGTGCCAGCACAGCGGCCTACAATGAGCAGTTCTTC	CASTAAYNEQFF
NA	NA	TRBV5-4	TRBJ2-3	TGTGCCAGCAGCCAGGACCCTCCCGGGGCGCAGTATTTT	CASSQDPPGAQYF
NA	NA	TRBV30	TRBJ1-2	TGTGCCTGGAGTTCGGGGGGCTACTATGGCTACACCTTC	CAWSSGGYYGYTF
once	TRBD1	TRBV4-2	TRBJ1-5	TGTGCCAGCAGCCAAAGGGACCGACAGGGGATAGGGGATCAGCCCCAGCATTTT	CASSQRDRQGIGDQPQHF
NA	NA	TRBV5-1	TRBJ2-7	TGCGCCAGCAGCTGGGGAAGAGGGAACGAGCAGTACTTC	CASSWGRGNEQYF
NA	NA	TRBV19	TRBJ1-1	TGTGCCAGTAGGCTCCTTGCGGAACGGACTGAAGCTTTCTTT	CASRLLAERTEAFF
NA	TRBD2	TRBV2	TRBJ2-1	TGTGCCAGCAGTCAACGACCCCTAGCGGGAGGGGACAATGAGCAGTTCTTC	CASSQRPLAGGDNEQFF
once	NA	TRBV19	TRBJ1-3	TGTGCCAGTGAGGACAGAAGAATCTCTGGAAACACCATATATTTT	CASEDRRISGNTIYF
NA	NA	TRBV2	TRBJ1-5	TGTGCCAGCAGCGGAGAGAATACATTGAATCAGCCCCAGCATTTT	CASSGENTLNQPQHF
NA	NA	TRBV9	TRBJ1-2	TGTGCCAGCAGCGCCCAATATCAGGACATCTATGGCTACACCTTC	CASSAQYQDIYGYTF
NA	NA	TRBV11-2	TRBJ1-3	TGTGCCAGCAGGTTCTACATGGACATATCATACTCTGGAAACACCATATATTTT	CASRFYMDISYSGNTIYF
once	NA	TRBV6-5	TRBJ2-7	TGTGCCAGCAGTTACTCTCCCGTTACCTACGAGCAGTACTTC	CASSYSPVTYEQYF
NA	NA	TRBV5-1	TRBJ1-4	TGCGCCAGCAGCTCCACCGGGGGATATAATGAAAAACTGTTTTTT	CASSSTGGYNEKLFF
NA	NA	TRBV6-5	TRBJ2-7	TGTGCCAGCAGTCGTCAGGGTAACTCCTACGAGCAGTACTTC	CASSRQGNSYEQYF
NA	TRBD1	TRBV10-2	TRBJ1-1	TGCGCCATTCATGGGTCGGGACAGGGTGGTACTGAAGCTTTCTTT	CAIHGSGQGGTEAFF
NA	TRBD1	TRBV28	TRBJ1-5	TGTGCCAGCAGCCCTTGGATGGACAGGGGATATCAGCCCCAGCATTTT	CASSPWMDRGYQPQHF
NA	TRBD2	TRBV5-1	TRBJ2-7	TGCGCCAGCAGCTTGGCCCCTAGCGGGAGGGCCCGAAGTTTGTACGAGCAGTACTTC	CASSLAPSGRARSLYEQYF